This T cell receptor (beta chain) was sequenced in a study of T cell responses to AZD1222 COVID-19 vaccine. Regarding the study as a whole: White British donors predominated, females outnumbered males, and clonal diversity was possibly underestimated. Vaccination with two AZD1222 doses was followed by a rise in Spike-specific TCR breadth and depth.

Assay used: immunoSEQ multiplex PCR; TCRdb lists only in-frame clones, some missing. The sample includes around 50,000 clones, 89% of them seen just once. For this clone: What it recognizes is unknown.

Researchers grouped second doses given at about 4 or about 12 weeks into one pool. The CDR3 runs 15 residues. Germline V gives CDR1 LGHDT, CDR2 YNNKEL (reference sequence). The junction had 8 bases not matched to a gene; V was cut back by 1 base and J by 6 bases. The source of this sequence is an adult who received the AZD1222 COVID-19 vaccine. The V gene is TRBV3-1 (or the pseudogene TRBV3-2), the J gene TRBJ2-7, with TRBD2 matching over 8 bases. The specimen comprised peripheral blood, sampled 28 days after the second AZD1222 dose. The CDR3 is CASSQGAAGGIEQYF. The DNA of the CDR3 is TGTGCCAGCAGCCAAGGAGCTGCGGGGGGAATCGAGCAGTACTTC.